This T cell receptor (beta chain) comes out of a study of cytomegalovirus exposure and HLA in healthy donors. Broader study findings: Highest at DRB1 and lowest at HLA-C, TCR association rates differed among HLA loci in a later analysis. In all likelihood, a cluster of highly shared sequence variants was a sequencing artifact.

Researchers ran the PCR with 60 Vbeta and 13 Jbeta primers. Some clones are missing from TCRdb's copy, which holds only in-frame ones; the method was immunoSEQ multiplex PCR. This sample's clone table lists some 96,000 clones. On this clone itself: Its antigen remains unidentified.

V was shortened by 2 bases and J by 5 bases, with 22 bases between the two germline ends. Germline V lookup: CDR1 SGDLS, CDR2 YYNGEE. The length of the CDR3 is 18 residues. The V gene is TRBV9, the J gene TRBJ2-2, with a possible D match to TRBD1 (5 bases). The sequence was collected from a woman younger than 45 in good health and CMV-seronegative. The sample comprised PBMCs. CDR3 loop: CASSVSPSGGATTGELFF. The CDR3 nucleotides read TGTGCCAGCAGCGTCTCCCCCTCGGGTGGGGCCACAACCGGGGAGCTGTTTTTT.